The clone carrying this T cell receptor beta chain was detected only once. This sample is part of a study of vaccination and CD4 T cells after COVID-19. The wider study: The convalescent group had six males, four females, seven Caucasians, two Asians, one multiracial. The study collected post-vaccine samples a median roughly 75 days after dose two, with a range of 14 to 241.

CDR3 length equals 15 residues. Trimming shortened V by 2 bases and J by 11 bases, and 21 bases separated the two germline ends. TCRdb re-called the PCR reads with MiXCR, one entry per CDR3 protein. The profile shows 15,000 to 20,000 distinct CDR3 sequences, approximately 60% of them singletons. This TCR derives from a human donor who had recovered from COVID-19. This chain links TRBV12-3 or TRBV12-4 with TRBJ1-1; possible D gene TRBD1, 6 bases. Sequenced material: CD4+ T cells from blood, taken after SARS-CoV-2 vaccination. CDR3 nucleotide sequence: TGTGCCAGCAGTTTACTTACCCCAGGGGCGGCCGGCGCTTTCTTT. Encoded protein: CASSLLTPGAAGAFF.